This entry lists 26 T cell receptor beta chains sequenced from one sample in a study of T cell responses to AZD1222 COVID-19 vaccine. Here immunoSEQ multiplex PCR was the method, and the copy in TCRdb shows in-frame clones only, minus some. The data contain about 130,000 clones, 80% to 90% of them singletons. Here the sequenced sample was peripheral blood, taken on day 0 of AZD1222 vaccination. These receptors all stem from an adult in good health.

Only a few counts were recorded for this clone. V and J are TRBV10-3 and TRBJ2-3, with D unresolved. Germline V gene sequence: CDR1 ENHRY, CDR2 SYGVKD. The V end lost 0 bases, the J end lost 3 bases, and 16 bases lay between the germline ends. CDR3 length: 17 amino acids. Here the CDR3 reads CAISESLGYRGTDTQYF. In nucleotides, the CDR3 is TGTGCCATCAGTGAGTCCTTGGGTTACCGAGGAACAGATACGCAGTATTTT.

The genes are TRBV3-1 (or the pseudogene TRBV3-2) and TRBJ2-7, with D possibly TRBD1 on 6 matching bases. Per the germline V gene, CDR1 is LGHDT and CDR2 is YNNKEL (reference sequence). This CDR3 contains 14 residues. Trimming removed 0 bases from V and 5 bases from J, with 11 bases in between. CDR3 sequence: CASSQDWDTNEQYF. As DNA, the CDR3 is TGTGCCAGCAGCCAAGATTGGGACACTAACGAGCAGTACTTC.

Only one count was recorded for this clone. The chain links TRBV7-2 to TRBJ2-7; D is possibly TRBD1 or TRBD2 (5 bases each). CDR3 length equals 13 residues. The V gene lost 6 bases and the J gene lost 7 bases, with 16 bases spanning the gap. The V gene's germline CDR1 is SGHTA and CDR2 FQGNSA. The CDR3 sequence: CASSPGPLREQYF. For the CDR3, the DNA is TGTGCCAGCAGTCCGGGACCCTTGAGGGAGCAGTACTTC.

The J gene is TRBJ1-1, the V gene TRBV11-2; D ambiguous. The V end was cut by 3 bases, the J end by 6 bases, with 11 bases between. The CDR3 covers 13 residues. Germline CDR1 is SGHAT and CDR2 is FQNNGV. The CDR3: CASSFFSKAEAFF. The CDR3, as DNA: TGTGCCAGCAGCTTTTTTTCCAAGGCTGAAGCTTTCTTT.

This chain links TRBV27 with TRBJ2-2; 7 positions match TRBD1. Germline V gene data show CDR1 as MNHEY and CDR2 as SMNVEV (reference sequence). This CDR3 region has 13 residues. V was clipped by 7 bases and J by 8 bases; unmatched bases: 7. The CDR3, as DNA: TGTGCCAGCAAAAGACAGGGTCCAGGGGAGCTGTTTTTT. Protein: CASKRQGPGELFF.

V is TRBV18 and J is TRBJ2-3, with 7 bases matching TRBD2. The CDR3 spans 17 residues. V was clipped by 6 bases and J by 0 bases; unmatched bases: 12. Germline V gives CDR1 KGHSH, CDR2 LQKENI. The CDR3 reads CASSTRLAATSTDTQYF. The CDR3 DNA reads as TGTGCCAGCTCTACCCGGCTAGCGGCAACTAGCACAGATACGCAGTATTTT.

The V call is TRBV9, the J call TRBJ1-1, with D perhaps TRBD1 (6 bases). The CDR3 runs 13 residues. The germline V gene encodes CDR1 SGDLS and CDR2 YYNGEE. Trimming stripped 4 bases from V and 13 bases from J, with 20 bases between. The DNA of the CDR3 is TGTGCCAGCAGCCAGCTCCCAGGGGAGTTCGGTTTCTTT. Protein: CASSQLPGEFGFF.

This chain uses TRBV21-1 with TRBJ2-7; the table's D call of TRBD1 was not tested on the DNA. TRBV21-1 is designated a pseudogene. CDR3 length: 14 residues. CDR3 residues: CASSNRDKRPEQYF. CDR3 DNA: TGTGCCAGCAGCAATCGGGACAAGAGACCCGAGCAGTACTTC.

This chain's CDR3 is CASSYSQRNTEAFF. The CDR3 bases are TGTGCCAGCAGTTACTCCCAGCGGAACACTGAAGCTTTCTTT. The rearrangement uses TRBV6-5 and TRBJ1-1; D is unclear. Trimming stripped 0 bases from V and 1 base from J, with 6 bases between. This CDR3 has 14 amino acids. Germline V lookup: CDR1 MNHEY, CDR2 SVGAGI.

This sequence joins TRBV10-2 and TRBJ2-3; D not certain. Germline V gene sequence: CDR1 WSHSY, CDR2 SAAADI. This CDR3 contains 13 residues. Trimming removed 2 bases from V and 4 bases from J, with 7 bases in between. Here the CDR3 DNA reads TGCGCCAGCAGTGAGCAGGCCTCAGATACGCAGTATTTT. Translated: CASSEQASDTQYF.

This chain links TRBV30 with TRBJ2-7, with D perhaps TRBD1 (6 bases). V dropped 5 bases and J dropped 2 bases, with 13 bases sitting between them. The germline CDR1 and CDR2 sequences are GTSNPN and SVGIG (reference sequence). The CDR3 has 13 residues. The DNA for the CDR3 is TGTGCCTGGGAACCAGGGACAACCTACGAGCAGTACTTC. Translating it yields CAWEPGTTYEQYF.

The gene calls are TRBV19 and TRBJ2-5, with 14 bases lining up with TRBD2. Germline CDR1 and CDR2: LNHDA and SQIVND (reference sequence). The CDR3 spans 18 residues. The V gene end was trimmed by 4 bases and the J gene end by 3 bases; junction bases not matched to a gene: 10. The CDR3 spells CASSNLGTSGGSKETQYF. CDR3 sequence (DNA): TGTGCCAGTAGTAACCTCGGGACTAGCGGGGGTTCGAAAGAGACCCAGTACTTC.

The J gene is TRBJ1-1, the V gene TRBV19; 10 bases fit TRBD1. V lost 4 bases and J lost 4; bases outside the gene matches: 3. This CDR3 is built from 14 residues. The V gene's germline CDR1 is LNHDA and CDR2 SQIVND (reference sequence). This chain's CDR3 is CASSRTGGGTEAFF. CDR3 nucleotides: TGTGCCAGTAGTAGGACAGGGGGGGGCACTGAAGCTTTCTTT.

This clone was detected a few times. This CDR3 is also generated by other DNA sequences in the sample. The chain has TRBV6-5 and TRBJ2-7, with 10 nucleotides matching TRBD1. Germline CDR1 is MNHEY and CDR2 is SVGAGI. This CDR3 has 13 residues. With 6 bases clipped from V and 4 bases from J, the junction kept 3 bases outside the gene matches. The CDR3 sequence: CASRPGQGYEQYF. CDR3 DNA: TGTGCCAGCAGACCGGGACAGGGGTACGAGCAGTACTTC.

The rearrangement links TRBV3-1 (or the pseudogene TRBV3-2) to TRBJ1-1; 9 bases are shared with TRBD1. Unmatched junction bases numbered 0, after V lost 0 bases and J lost 4 bases. Germline V CDR1 and CDR2: LGHDT, YNNKEL (reference sequence). The CDR3 runs 14 residues. The CDR3 loop is CASSQETGGTEAFF. The CDR3 DNA follows: TGTGCCAGCAGCCAAGAGACAGGGGGCACTGAAGCTTTCTTT.

V is TRBV3-1 (or the pseudogene TRBV3-2) and J is TRBJ2-7; D possibly matches TRBD1 or TRBD2 (5 bases each). V dropped 4 bases and J dropped 0 bases, with 10 bases sitting between them. This CDR3 comprises 14 residues. CDR1 is LGHDT and CDR2 is YNNKEL in the germline V gene (reference sequence). The CDR3 coding sequence is TGTGCCAGCAGCCGGGACGCGAGCTCCTACGAGCAGTACTTC. Protein sequence: CASSRDASSYEQYF.

The genes are TRBV5-1 and TRBJ2-7; TRBD1 matches at 8 bases. Germline loops: CDR1 SGHRS, CDR2 YFSETQ. The CDR3 has 14 amino acids. Germline trimming cut 3 bases from V and 2 bases from J; bases unmatched to any gene: 4. CDR3 in amino acids: CASSSPTGAYEQYF. CDR3 nucleotides: TGCGCCAGCAGCTCACCGACAGGGGCCTACGAGCAGTACTTC.

The rearrangement links TRBV29-1 to TRBJ1-2; D perhaps matches TRBD1 (5 bases). This CDR3 comprises 13 residues. Trimming shortened V by 5 bases and J by 2 bases, and 12 bases separated the two germline ends. CDR1 is SQVTM and CDR2 is ANQGSEA in the germline V gene. The CDR3 spells CSVMTALNYGYTF. CDR3 coding DNA: TGCAGCGTTATGACAGCTTTAAACTATGGCTACACCTTC.

The J gene is TRBJ2-5, the V gene TRBV7-9; D remains ambiguous. V lost 7 bases and J lost 4, with 10 bases in between. This CDR3 has 12 residues. Germline V gene data show CDR1 as SEHNR and CDR2 as FQNEAQ (reference sequence). The DNA for the CDR3 is TGTGCCAGCATGCTTGAAAGAGAGACCCAGTACTTC. Translation gives CASMLERETQYF.

This chain joins TRBV13 and TRBJ1-6; TRBD1 might be the D (6 bases). Trimming left V 4 bases short and J 6 bases short, with 10 bases between. The CDR3 is 14 amino acids. Germline CDR1 and CDR2: PRHDT and FYEKMQ (reference sequence). The CDR3 reads CASSSGQFNSPLHF. CDR3 DNA: TGTGCCAGCAGCTCTGGACAGTTTAATTCACCCCTCCACTTT.

The chain couples TRBV28 to TRBJ2-7, with D perhaps matching TRBD2 (5 bases). The V end was cut by 3 bases, the J end by 9 bases, with 21 bases between. Germline CDR1 MDHEN, CDR2 SYDVKM. The CDR3 is 15 residues long. The CDR3 spells CASSFPASGVYGQYF. CDR3 bases: TGTGCCAGCAGTTTCCCTGCCTCCGGGGTCTATGGGCAGTACTTC.

The rearrangement links TRBV18 to TRBJ2-7; 7 bases map to TRBD2. V lost 4 bases to trimming and J lost 0 bases; unmatched junction nucleotides: 9. This CDR3 has 16 amino acids. Germline CDR1 is KGHSH and CDR2 is LQKENI. Written as DNA, the CDR3 is TGTGCCAGCTCACGGGGAGGGGTTAGCAGCTCCTACGAGCAGTACTTC. Translating gives CASSRGGVSSSYEQYF.

The V and J genes are TRBV30 and TRBJ1-4, with D unresolved. V shed 2 bases and J shed 5 bases, with 3 bases lying between them. CDR3 size: 11 residues. The V gene's germline CDR1 is GTSNPN and CDR2 SVGIG (reference sequence). For the CDR3, the DNA is TGTGCCTGGAGTCTAAATGAAAAACTGTTTTTT. Its translation is CAWSLNEKLFF. Together with reference TRBV30 and TRBJ1-4, the CDR3 gives the full variable domain: SQTIHQWPATLVQPVGSPLSLECTVEGTSNPNLYWYRQAAGRGLQLLFYSVGIGQISSEVPQNLSASRPQDRQFILSSKKLLLSDSGFYLCAWSLNEKLFFGSGTQLSVL.

This clone showed up just a few times. The chain is built from TRBV3-1 (or the pseudogene TRBV3-2) and TRBJ2-1; 8 nucleotides agree with TRBD2. J gave up 6 bases and V 3 bases, and 10 bases lay outside the gene matches. This CDR3 region has 16 residues. CDR1 LGHDT and CDR2 YNNKEL come from the germline V gene (reference sequence). The CDR3 protein is CASSQGASGPLNEQFF. CDR3 DNA: TGTGCCAGCAGCCAGGGAGCTAGCGGGCCTCTCAATGAGCAGTTCTTC.

Only a few counts were recorded for this clone. This chain joins TRBV6-5 and TRBJ1-4; the match to TRBD1 covers 8 bases. The CDR3 is 14 amino acids. The germline V gene has CDR1 MNHEY and CDR2 SVGAGI. V lost 5 bases to trimming and J lost 8 bases; unmatched junction nucleotides: 7. The DNA for the CDR3 is TGTGCCAGCAGTCCAAGGACAGGGAACGAAAAACTGTTTTTT. This translates into CASSPRTGNEKLFF.

As for this clone: Because the CDR3 is missing its conserved closing phenylalanine or tryptophan, this is likely a read error. No DNA is shown, since the ends of the CDR3 on it are uncertain; the CDR3 is the one TCRdb lists. The chain joins TRBV7-9 to TRBJ1-1; TRBD1 is taken as the D call from the table, unchecked against the DNA. A total of 12 residues make up the CDR3, ends included. The germline V gene has CDR1 SEHNR and CDR2 FQNEAQ (reference sequence). The CDR3 region is CASSLEERTAPI.